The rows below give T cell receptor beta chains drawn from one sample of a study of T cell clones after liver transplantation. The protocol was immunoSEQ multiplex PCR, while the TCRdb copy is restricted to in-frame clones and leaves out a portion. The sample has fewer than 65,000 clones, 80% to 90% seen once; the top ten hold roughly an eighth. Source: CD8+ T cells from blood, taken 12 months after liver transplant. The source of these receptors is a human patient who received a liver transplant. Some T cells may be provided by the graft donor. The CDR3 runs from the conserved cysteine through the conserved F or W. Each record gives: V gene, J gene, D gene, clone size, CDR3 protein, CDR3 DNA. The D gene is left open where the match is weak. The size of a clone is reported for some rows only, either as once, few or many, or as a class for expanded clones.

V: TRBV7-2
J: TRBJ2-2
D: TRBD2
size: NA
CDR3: CASSLGPGGPRSGELFF
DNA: TGTGCCAGCAGCTTAGGTCCGGGAGGGCCAAGGTCCGGGGAGCTGTTTTTT

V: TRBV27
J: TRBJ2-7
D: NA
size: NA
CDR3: CASSSPVSYEQYF
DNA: TGTGCCAGCAGTTCCCCGGTCTCCTACGAGCAGTACTTC

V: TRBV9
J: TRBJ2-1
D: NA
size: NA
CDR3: CASSDLGVPEEQFF
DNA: TGTGCCAGCAGCGATCTAGGGGTTCCAGAGGAGCAGTTCTTC

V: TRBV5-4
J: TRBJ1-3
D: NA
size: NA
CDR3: CASSFVGTEGGNTIYF
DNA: TGTGCCAGCAGCTTTGTCGGGACGGAGGGGGGAAACACCATATATTTT

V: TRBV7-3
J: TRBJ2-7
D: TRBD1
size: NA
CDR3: CASSAARTGKYF
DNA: TGTGCCAGCAGCGCGGCACGGACAGGGAAGTACTTC

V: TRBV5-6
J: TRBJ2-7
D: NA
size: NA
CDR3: CASSLRETVYEQYF
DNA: TGTGCCAGCAGCCTCCGGGAGACGGTCTACGAGCAGTACTTC

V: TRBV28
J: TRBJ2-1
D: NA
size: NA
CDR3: CASSLIRENYNEQFF
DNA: TGTGCCAGCAGCCTAATACGGGAAAATTACAATGAGCAGTTCTTC

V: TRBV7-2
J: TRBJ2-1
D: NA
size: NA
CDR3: CASSAFSGLEQFF
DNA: TGTGCCAGCAGCGCATTTTCGGGCCTTGAGCAGTTCTTC

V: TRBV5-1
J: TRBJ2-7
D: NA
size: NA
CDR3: CASSWAGPTYEQYF
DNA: TGCGCCAGCAGCTGGGCAGGGCCGACCTACGAGCAGTACTTC

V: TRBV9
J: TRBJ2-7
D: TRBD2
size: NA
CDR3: CASSVTGGSHYEQYF
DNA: TGTGCCAGCAGCGTGACGGGGGGTTCCCACTACGAGCAGTACTTC

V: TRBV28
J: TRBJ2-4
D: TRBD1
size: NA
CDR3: CASSLGQGPVNIQYF
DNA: TGTGCCAGCAGTTTGGGACAGGGGCCAGTAAACATTCAGTACTTC

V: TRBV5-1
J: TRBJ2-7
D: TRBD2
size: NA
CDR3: CASSLVGSGSFSGDEQYF
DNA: TGCGCCAGCAGCTTGGTAGGTAGCGGGAGCTTTAGTGGAGACGAGCAGTACTTC

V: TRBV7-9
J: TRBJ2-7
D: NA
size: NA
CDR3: CASSFLTSPEQYF
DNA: TGTGCCAGCAGCTTTTTAACTAGTCCCGAGCAGTACTTC

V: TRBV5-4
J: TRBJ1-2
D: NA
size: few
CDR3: CASSLEAGAEYGYTF
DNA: TGTGCCAGCAGCTTGGAGGCGGGGGCGGAGTATGGCTACACCTTC

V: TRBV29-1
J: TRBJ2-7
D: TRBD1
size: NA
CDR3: CSVTGAQTYEQYF
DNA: TGCAGCGTAACAGGGGCCCAAACCTACGAGCAGTACTTC

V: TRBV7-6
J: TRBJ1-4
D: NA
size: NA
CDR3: CASSSPGVKLFF
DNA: TGTGCCAGCAGCTCCCCAGGCGTCAAACTGTTTTTT

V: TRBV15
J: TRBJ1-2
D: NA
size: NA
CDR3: CATSRDPPTDLGGYTF
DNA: TGTGCCACCAGCAGAGACCCACCGACAGATCTTGGCGGCTACACCTTC

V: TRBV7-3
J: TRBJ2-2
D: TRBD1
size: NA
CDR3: CASSLRDSSNTGELFF
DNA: TGTGCCAGCAGCTTACGGGACAGTTCGAACACCGGGGAGCTGTTTTTT

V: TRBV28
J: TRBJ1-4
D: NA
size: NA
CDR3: CASSPPGILNEKLFF
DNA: TGTGCCAGCAGCCCCCCCGGGATCCTTAATGAAAAACTGTTTTTT

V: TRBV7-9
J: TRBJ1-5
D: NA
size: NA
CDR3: CASSLALTGNQPQHF
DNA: TGTGCCAGCAGCTTAGCGCTTACAGGGAATCAGCCCCAGCATTTT

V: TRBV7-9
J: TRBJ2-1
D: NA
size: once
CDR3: CASSQTPYNEQFF
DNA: TGTGCCAGCAGCCAAACACCTTACAATGAGCAGTTCTTC

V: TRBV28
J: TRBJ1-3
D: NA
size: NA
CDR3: CASSFDTEILGNTIYF
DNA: TGTGCCAGCAGTTTCGACACGGAGATCCTAGGAAACACCATATATTTT

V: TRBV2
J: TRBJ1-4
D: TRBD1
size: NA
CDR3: CASSPKTGYYEKLFF
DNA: TGTGCCAGCAGTCCCAAGACAGGGTATTATGAAAAACTGTTTTTT

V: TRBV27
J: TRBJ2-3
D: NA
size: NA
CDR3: CASSLWARGGVTDTQYF
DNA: TGTGCCAGCAGTTTATGGGCCCGCGGTGGGGTCACAGATACGCAGTATTTT